This T cell receptor beta chain was observed in a study of cytomegalovirus exposure and HLA in healthy donors. The wider study: Of all 400 or so donors who were genotyped, 80% to 85% belonged to the Caucasian-associated ancestry cluster. Study-level results: CMV antigen specificity was confirmed in vitro for a few CMV-associated chains.

The CDR3 runs 18 residues. Germline V gene data show CDR1 as SGHDT and CDR2 as YYEEEE. V dropped 2 bases and J dropped 10 bases, with 28 bases sitting between them. In the PCR, 60 Vbeta and 13 Jbeta primers were used. Method: immunoSEQ multiplex PCR; TCRdb's copy keeps in-frame clones and lacks some. The sample includes approximately 150,000 clones, approximately 82% of them seen just once. Donors likely had unrecorded immune exposures despite being nominally healthy when sampled. Comments on this clone: As yet, its antigen is unknown.

The V and J genes are TRBV5-6 and TRBJ2-1; D is possibly TRBD1 (6 bases). The sample consisted of PBMCs. This TCR was recovered from a woman aged 40 to 55 in good health and CMV-seronegative. CDR3 loop: CASSFEESGVPRGNEQFF. CDR3 in DNA: TGTGCCAGCAGCTTCGAAGAATCAGGGGTGCCGAGGGGGAACGAGCAGTTCTTC.